A single sample is the source of the 4 T cell receptor beta chains below, sequenced in a study of patients and donors after allogeneic stem cell transplantation (dated by TCRdb to the early 2020s). Receptor libraries were prepared by RT-PCR. For sequencing, a NextSeq 550 was employed. Clones were called with MiXCR by TCRdb after fastp trimmed the public reads at Q25, and only in-frame beta chains were retained. Rows are combined by CDR3 protein, so each entry shows the most common genes and DNA. This sample gives some 87,000 distinct CDR3 sequences in total; 48% of them show up just once. The ten biggest clones cover under 70% of the sample. The sample comprised blood, either unsorted or a sorted T cell fraction (not recorded which). All receptors derive from a human donor who was either an allogeneic HSCT recipient or a stem cell or donor lymphocyte infusion donor (not recorded which). It is not recorded whose cells these are; they may come from a transplant donor.

The chain combines TRBV5-6 with TRBJ1-5; D is undetermined. V lost 2 bases to trimming and J lost 4 bases, with 13 bases between them. The CDR3 loop spans 15 amino acids. Germline-derived CDR1 and CDR2 are SGHDT and YYEEEE. The CDR3, as DNA: TGTGCCAGCAGCTTTTTTGATGGGGTGAATCAGCCCCAGCATTTT. Amino acids: CASSFFDGVNQPQHF.

The chain recombines TRBV29-1 with TRBJ1-1, with D uncertain. Germline CDR1 and CDR2: SQVTM and ANQGSEA. Trimming took off 4 bases at V and 4 bases at J, with 7 bases between the two ends. The CDR3 is made up of 11 amino acids. CDR3 loop: CSVGPSTEAFF. CDR3 bases: TGCAGCGTTGGACCCTCCACTGAAGCTTTCTTT.

V gene TRBV29-1 combines with J gene TRBJ1-1; tentatively, D is TRBD1 (6 bases). CDR3 size: 15 residues. Germline CDR1 and CDR2: SQVTM and ANQGSEA. Trimming left V 1 base short and J 4 bases short, with 16 bases between. CDR3 coding DNA: TGCAGCGTTGAAGTCCCCCACAGGGCGGGCACTGAAGCTTTCTTT. Residues: CSVEVPHRAGTEAFF.

V gene TRBV10-3 combines with J gene TRBJ1-5; maybe TRBD1 (6 bases). The CDR3 spans 14 residues. CDR1 ENHRY and CDR2 SYGVKD come from the germline V gene. The V and J ends lost 3 bases and 2 bases respectively, with 8 bases between them. In DNA, the CDR3 is TGTGCCATCAGTGACAGGGGAGGCAATCAGCCCCAGCATTTT. Translating it yields CAISDRGGNQPQHF.